This T cell receptor beta chain was sequenced during a study of blood T cell repertoires in COVID-19. V was pared by 0 bases and J by 4 bases, with 13 bases between. Germline V gene lookup returns CDR1 SGHVS and CDR2 FNYEAQ. This CDR3 is built from 16 residues. Membership in each cohort depended on participant-reported clinical history. Original processing methods: Amplification of reference gene primers was used by the study to estimate nucleated cell counts. The method was immunoSEQ multiplex PCR; TCRdb's version includes in-frame clones alone and lacks a portion of them. V, J and clone size reflect that table, while D and trimming were determined from the DNA. The sample lists hundreds of thousands of clones, roughly 80% occurring once.

This clonotype originated in a man aged 35 to 55 who had been exposed to COVID-19. The V call is TRBV7-6, the J call TRBJ1-5, with a weak D call TRBD1 (5 bases). Material for sequencing was PBMCs or T cells enriched from blood (not recorded which). The CDR3 region has the DNA TGTGCCAGCAGCTTAGCAGGCGGGGGTAGGAATCAGCCCCAGCATTTT. It translates to CASSLAGGGRNQPQHF. The full variable domain, in which reference TRBV7-6 and TRBJ1-5 provide the parts outside the CDR3, is GAGVSQSPRYKVTKRGQDVALRCDPISGHVSLYWYRQALGQGPEFLTYFNYEAQQDKSGLPNDRFSAERPEGSISTLTIQRTEQRDSAMYRCASSLAGGGRNQPQHFGDGTRLSIL.